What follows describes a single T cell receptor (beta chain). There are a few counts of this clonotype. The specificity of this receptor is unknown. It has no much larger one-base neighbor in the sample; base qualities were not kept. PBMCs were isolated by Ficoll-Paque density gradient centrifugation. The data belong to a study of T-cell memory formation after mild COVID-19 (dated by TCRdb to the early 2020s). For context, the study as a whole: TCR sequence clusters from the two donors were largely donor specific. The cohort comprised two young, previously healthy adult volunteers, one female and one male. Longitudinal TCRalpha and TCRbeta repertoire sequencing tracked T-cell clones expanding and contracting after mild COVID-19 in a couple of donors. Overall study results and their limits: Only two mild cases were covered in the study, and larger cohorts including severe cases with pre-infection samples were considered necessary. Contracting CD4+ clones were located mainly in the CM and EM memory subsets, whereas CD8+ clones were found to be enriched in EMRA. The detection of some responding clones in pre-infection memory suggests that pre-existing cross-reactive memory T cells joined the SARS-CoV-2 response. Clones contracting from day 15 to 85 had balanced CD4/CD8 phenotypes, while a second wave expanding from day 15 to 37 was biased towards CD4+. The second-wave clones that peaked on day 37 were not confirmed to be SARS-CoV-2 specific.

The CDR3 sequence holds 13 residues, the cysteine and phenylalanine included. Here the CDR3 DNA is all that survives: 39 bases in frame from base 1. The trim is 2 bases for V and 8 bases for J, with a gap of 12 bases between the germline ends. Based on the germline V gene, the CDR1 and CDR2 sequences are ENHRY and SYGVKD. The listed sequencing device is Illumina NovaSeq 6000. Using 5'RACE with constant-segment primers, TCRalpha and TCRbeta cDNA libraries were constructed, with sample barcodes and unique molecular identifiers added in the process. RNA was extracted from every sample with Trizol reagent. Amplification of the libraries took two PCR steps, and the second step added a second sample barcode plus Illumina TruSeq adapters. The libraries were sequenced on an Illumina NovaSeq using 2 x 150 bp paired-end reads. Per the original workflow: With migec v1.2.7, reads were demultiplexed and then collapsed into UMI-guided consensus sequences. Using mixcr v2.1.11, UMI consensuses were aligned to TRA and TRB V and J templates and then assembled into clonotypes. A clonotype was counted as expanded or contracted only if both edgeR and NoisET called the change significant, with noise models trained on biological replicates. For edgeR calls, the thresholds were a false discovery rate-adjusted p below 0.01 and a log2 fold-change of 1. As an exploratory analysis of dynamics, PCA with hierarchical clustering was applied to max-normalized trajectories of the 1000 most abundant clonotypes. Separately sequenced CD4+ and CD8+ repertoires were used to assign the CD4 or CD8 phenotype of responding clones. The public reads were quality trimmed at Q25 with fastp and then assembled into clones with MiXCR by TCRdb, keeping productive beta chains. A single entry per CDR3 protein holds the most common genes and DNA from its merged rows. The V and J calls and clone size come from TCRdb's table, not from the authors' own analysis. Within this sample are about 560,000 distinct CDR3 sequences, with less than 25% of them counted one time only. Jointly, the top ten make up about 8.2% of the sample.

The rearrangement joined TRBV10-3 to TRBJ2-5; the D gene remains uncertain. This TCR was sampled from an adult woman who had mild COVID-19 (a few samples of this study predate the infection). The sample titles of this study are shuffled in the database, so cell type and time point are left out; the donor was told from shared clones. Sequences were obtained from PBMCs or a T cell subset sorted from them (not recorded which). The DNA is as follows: TGTGCCATCAGTGAGGACCCTATGGGCACCCAGTACTTC. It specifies CAISEDPMGTQYF.